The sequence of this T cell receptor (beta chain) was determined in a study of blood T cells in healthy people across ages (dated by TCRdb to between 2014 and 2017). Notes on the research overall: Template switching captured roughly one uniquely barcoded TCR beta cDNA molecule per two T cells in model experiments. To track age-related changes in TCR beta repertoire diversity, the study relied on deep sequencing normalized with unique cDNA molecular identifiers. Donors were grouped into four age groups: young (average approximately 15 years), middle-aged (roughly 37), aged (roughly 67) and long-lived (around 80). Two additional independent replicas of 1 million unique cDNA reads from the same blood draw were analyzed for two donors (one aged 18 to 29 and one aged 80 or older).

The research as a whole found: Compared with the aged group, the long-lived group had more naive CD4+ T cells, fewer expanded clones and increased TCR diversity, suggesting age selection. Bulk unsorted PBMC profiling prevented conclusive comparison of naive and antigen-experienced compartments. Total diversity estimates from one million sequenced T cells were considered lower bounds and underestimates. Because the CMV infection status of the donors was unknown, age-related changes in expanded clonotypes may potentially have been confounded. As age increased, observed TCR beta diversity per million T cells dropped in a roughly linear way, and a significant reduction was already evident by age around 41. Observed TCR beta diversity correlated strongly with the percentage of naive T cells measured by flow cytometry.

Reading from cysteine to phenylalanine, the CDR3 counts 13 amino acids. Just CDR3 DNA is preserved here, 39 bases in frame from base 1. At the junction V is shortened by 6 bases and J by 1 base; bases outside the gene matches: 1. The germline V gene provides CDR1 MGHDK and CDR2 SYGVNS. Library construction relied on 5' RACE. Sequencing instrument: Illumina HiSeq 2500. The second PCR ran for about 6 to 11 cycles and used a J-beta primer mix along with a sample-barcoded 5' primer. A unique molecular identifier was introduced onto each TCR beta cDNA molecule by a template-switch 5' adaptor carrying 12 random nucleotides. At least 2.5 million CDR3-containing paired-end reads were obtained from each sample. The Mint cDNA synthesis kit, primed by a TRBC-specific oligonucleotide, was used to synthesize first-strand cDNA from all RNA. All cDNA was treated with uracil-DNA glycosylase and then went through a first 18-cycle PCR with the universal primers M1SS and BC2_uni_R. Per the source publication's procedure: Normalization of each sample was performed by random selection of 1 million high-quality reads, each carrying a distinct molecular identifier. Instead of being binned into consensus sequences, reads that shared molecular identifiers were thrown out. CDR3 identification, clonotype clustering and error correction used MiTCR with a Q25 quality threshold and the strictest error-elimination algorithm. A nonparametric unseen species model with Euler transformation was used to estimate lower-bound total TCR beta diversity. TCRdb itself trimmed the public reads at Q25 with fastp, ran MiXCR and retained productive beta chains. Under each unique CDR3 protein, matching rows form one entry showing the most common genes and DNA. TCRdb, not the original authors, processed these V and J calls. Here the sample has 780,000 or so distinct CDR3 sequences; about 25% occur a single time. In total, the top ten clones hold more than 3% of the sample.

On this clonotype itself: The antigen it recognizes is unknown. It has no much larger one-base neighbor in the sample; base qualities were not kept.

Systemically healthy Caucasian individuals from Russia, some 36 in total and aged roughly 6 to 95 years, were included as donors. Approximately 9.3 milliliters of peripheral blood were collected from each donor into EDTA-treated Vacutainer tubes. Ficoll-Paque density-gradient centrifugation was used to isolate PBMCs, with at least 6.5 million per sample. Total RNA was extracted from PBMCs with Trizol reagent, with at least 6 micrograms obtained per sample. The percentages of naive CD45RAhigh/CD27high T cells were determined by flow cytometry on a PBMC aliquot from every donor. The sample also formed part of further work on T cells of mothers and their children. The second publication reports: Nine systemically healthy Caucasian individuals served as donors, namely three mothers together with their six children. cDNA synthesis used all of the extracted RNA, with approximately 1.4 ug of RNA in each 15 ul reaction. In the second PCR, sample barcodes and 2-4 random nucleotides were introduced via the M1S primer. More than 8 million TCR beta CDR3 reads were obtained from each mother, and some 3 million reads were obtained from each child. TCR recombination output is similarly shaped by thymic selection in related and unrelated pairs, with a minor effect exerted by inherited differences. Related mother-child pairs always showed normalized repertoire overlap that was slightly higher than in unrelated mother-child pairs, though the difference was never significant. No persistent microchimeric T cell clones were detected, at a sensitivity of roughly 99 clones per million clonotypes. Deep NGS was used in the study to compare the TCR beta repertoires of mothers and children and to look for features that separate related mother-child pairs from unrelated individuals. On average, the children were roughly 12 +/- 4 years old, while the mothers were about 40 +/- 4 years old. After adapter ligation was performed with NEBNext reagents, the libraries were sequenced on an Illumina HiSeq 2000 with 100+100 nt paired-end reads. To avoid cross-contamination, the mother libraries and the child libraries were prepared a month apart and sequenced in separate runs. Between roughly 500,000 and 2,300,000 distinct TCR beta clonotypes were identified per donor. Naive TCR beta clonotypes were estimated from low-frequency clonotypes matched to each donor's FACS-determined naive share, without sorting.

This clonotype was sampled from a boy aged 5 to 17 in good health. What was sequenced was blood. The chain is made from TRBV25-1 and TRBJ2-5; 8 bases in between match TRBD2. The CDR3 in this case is CASRRGAQETQYF. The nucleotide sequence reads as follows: TGTGCCAGCAGGCGGGGGGCCCAAGAGACCCAGTACTTC.